These T cell receptor beta chains were read from a single sample in a study of cytomegalovirus exposure and HLA in healthy donors. The repertoire was sequenced with immunoSEQ multiplex PCR; TCRdb's copy has only in-frame clones and lacks some. Of over 150,000 clones detected, about four fifths appear once; the ten largest clones hold around 5%. Sample: PBMCs. The receptor set was obtained from a girl aged 5-17 years in good health and CMV-seropositive. Each CDR3 is given without its conserved first and last residue. The D gene is left open where the match is weak.

ASSLAASGGARQETQY,TRBV5-1,TRBD2
ASGQPPYEQY,TRBV19,NA
ASSLGTGEQF,TRBV5-6,TRBD1
ASNKYGLADNEQF,TRBV9,TRBD2
ASSAGTSGGITYEQY,TRBV19,TRBD2
ASNVAGGYEQY,TRBV19,TRBD2
ASSTGQGYEQY,TRBV19,TRBD1
TWISGGPPGELF,TRBV29-1,TRBD2
ASSYSLPGIYNEQF,TRBV6-5,NA
ASTQTRRNTEAF,TRBV11-2,NA
ASSERRAEGYT,TRBV10-1,NA
ASSMIRSRPHYGETQY,TRBV19,NA
ASSLGGFGGEQF,TRBV7-6,NA
ASRYRDSPLH,TRBV19,NA
ASSVAGGGGYT,TRBV7-3,TRBD1
ASRGGSLYRDEQF,TRBV5-4,TRBD2
ASSPGQPWEQY,TRBV5-1,NA
ASSLGTSVNNEQF,TRBV28,TRBD2
ASSPAGRGEDIQY,TRBV5-1,NA
AWSLSGTGDYGYT,TRBV30,TRBD1
ASSGRGGGEAF,TRBV19,NA
ASSQGSEAF,TRBV27,NA
ATSSRQDP,TRBV15,NA
ASSLGAGTSYT,TRBV11-2,NA
ASSRKGQGVSSYNSPLH,TRBV5-4,TRBD1
ASRKGQGPQETQY,TRBV9,NA
AWKPSGRAEKLF,TRBV30,NA
ASSPRADSPLH,TRBV18,NA
SVQRGDTIY,TRBV29-1,NA
ASSGGQNSYEQY,TRBV28,NA
ASRDTSEAF,TRBV2,NA
ASSIEDRTGTEAF,TRBV19,TRBD1
ASSDIGVNYGYT,TRBV2,NA
ATSRDSLFANYGYT,TRBV15,NA
AWSARDRGFYGYT,TRBV30,TRBD1
AWTWATEAF,TRBV30,NA
ASSSYREQY,TRBV7-2,NA
ASSLVTGRRTDTQY,TRBV5-1,NA
ASSFRGDTQY,TRBV27,NA
ASSPRGTSSYNEQF,TRBV18,NA
ASSIERLAVNTDTQY,TRBV19,TRBD2
ASSPPDRGINTEAF,TRBV7-3,TRBD1
ASSEEGGASIEQY,TRBV2,NA
ASTLTRDSGRGGYT,TRBV9,NA
ASSLTVVETQY,TRBV5-1,NA
ASSLLQGVTSSTDTQY,TRBV7-9,TRBD1
ASNSLSGVNGYT,TRBV7-9,NA
AISESKVFSRGEETQY,TRBV10-3,NA
SADRMNTEAF,TRBV29-1,NA
ASGVGLAGTGELF,TRBV9,TRBD2
ASSSSREGTSYNEQF,TRBV27,TRBD2
ASSVEEGGIYGYT,TRBV9,NA
ASSMTGGYGSPLH,TRBV11-2,TRBD1
ASSHRPMDTQY,TRBV27,NA
ASSLVGGRVAQH,TRBV5-1,NA
ASSLRTGDGYT,TRBV27,TRBD1
ASTKDRIEAF,TRBV6-5,TRBD1